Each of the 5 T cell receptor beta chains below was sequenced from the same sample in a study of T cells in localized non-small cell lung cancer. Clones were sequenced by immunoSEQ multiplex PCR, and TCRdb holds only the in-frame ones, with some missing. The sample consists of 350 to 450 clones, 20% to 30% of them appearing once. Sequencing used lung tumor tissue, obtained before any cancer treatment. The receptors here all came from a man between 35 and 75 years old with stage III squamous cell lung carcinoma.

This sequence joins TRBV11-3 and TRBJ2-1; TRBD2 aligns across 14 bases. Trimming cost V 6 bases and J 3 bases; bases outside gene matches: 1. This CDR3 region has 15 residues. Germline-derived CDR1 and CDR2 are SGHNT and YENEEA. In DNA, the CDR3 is TGTGCCAGCAGGGGACTAGCGGGGGACTACAATGAGCAGTTCTTC. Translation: CASRGLAGDYNEQFF.

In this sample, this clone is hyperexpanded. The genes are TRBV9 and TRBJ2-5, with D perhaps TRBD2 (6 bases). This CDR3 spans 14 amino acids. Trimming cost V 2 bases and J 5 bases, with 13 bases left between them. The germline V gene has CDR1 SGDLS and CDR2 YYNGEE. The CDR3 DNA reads TGTGCCAGCAGCGTGTTCGGGGGTAAGGAGACCCAGTACTTC. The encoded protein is CASSVFGGKETQYF.

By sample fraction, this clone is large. Here the CDR3 reads CASRPRRLSTDTQYF. Written as DNA, the CDR3 is TGTGCCAGCAGACCCCGACGCCTTAGCACAGATACGCAGTATTTT. The V gene is TRBV6-8, the J gene TRBJ2-3; D not certain. Trimming left V 6 bases short and J 0 bases short, with 13 bases between. This CDR3 spans 15 amino acids. Germline V CDR1 and CDR2: MNHGY, SAAAGT.

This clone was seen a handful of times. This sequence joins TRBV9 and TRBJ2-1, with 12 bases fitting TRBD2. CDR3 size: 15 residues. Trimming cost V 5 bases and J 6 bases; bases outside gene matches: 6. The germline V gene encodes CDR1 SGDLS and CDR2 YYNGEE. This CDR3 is CASSEGLAGPNEQFF. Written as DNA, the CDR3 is TGTGCCAGCAGTGAAGGACTAGCGGGGCCCAATGAGCAGTTCTTC.

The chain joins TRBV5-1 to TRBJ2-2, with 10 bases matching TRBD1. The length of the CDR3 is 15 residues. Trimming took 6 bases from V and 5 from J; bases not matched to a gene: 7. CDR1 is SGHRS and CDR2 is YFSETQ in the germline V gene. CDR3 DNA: TGCGCCAGCAATTACGGGACAGGGGCTACCGGGGAGCTGTTTTTT. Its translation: CASNYGTGATGELFF.